The 25 T cell receptor beta chains below come from one sample, sequenced in a study of T cell responses to AZD1222 COVID-19 vaccine. Assay: immunoSEQ multiplex PCR; the TCRdb copy retains only in-frame clones and omits some. The sample includes more than 110,000 clones, approximately 90% seen only once; the top ten take roughly 3.1%. The specimen comprised peripheral blood, sampled on day 0 of AZD1222 vaccination. All receptors derive from an adult in good health.

This clone was found a few times. The chain is built from TRBV19 and TRBJ1-1; D remains ambiguous. This CDR3 has 15 amino acids. Germline-derived CDR1 and CDR2 are LNHDA and SQIVND (reference sequence). V shed 3 bases and J shed 1 base, with 12 bases lying between them. CDR3 sequence: CASSIQSTANTEAFF. The DNA of the CDR3 is TGTGCCAGTAGTATTCAGAGCACAGCGAACACTGAAGCTTTCTTT.

J is TRBJ1-5 and V is TRBV6-1; TRBD1 might be the D (5 bases). V lost 0 bases, J lost 6 bases, and 15 bases lay in between. CDR1 is MNHNS, CDR2 SASEGT, per germline. The CDR3 runs 16 residues. The CDR3 DNA sequence: TGTGCCAGCAGTGAAGCAAGACTTGGGGGGTCTCAGCCCCAGCATTTT. Its protein product is CASSEARLGGSQPQHF.

The chain couples TRBV30 to TRBJ1-4; D is perhaps TRBD1 (5 bases). V was clipped by 6 bases and J by 2 bases, with 22 bases between them. The length of the CDR3 is 17 residues. Germline V gene lookup returns CDR1 GTSNPN and CDR2 SVGIG (reference sequence). CDR3 amino acids: CACNRGGSGSTNEKLFF. The CDR3 DNA reads TGTGCCTGTAACCGGGGCGGATCGGGCTCGACTAATGAAAAACTGTTTTTT.

This clone was seen just once. V and J are TRBV6-1 and TRBJ1-2; TRBD1 matches 9 bases. V lost 1 base and J lost 4; bases outside the gene matches: 4. The CDR3 covers 15 residues. In germline, CDR1 is MNHNS, CDR2 SASEGT. CDR3 DNA sequence: TGTGCCAGCAGTGAAGGGGGACAGGGCTTCTATGGCTACACCTTC. The encoded protein is CASSEGGQGFYGYTF.

V gene TRBV5-8 combines with J gene TRBJ2-7; D may be TRBD1 (6 bases). The CDR3 runs 13 residues. Germline CDR1 reads SGHTS; CDR2 reads YDEGEE. The V and J ends lost 1 base and 2 bases respectively, with 7 bases between them. CDR3 sequence (DNA): TGTGCCAGCAGCTTGAGGGACACCTACGAGCAGTACTTC. Its protein product is CASSLRDTYEQYF.

The chain recombines TRBV30 with TRBJ1-2, with D maybe TRBD1 (5 bases). CDR1 and CDR2 (germline): GTSNPN, SVGIG (reference sequence). Trimming left V 0 bases short and J 4 bases short, with 15 bases between. This CDR3 has 15 residues. The CDR3 DNA reads as TGTGCCTGGAGTGTACTTTTATTGGGGCCCTATGGCTACACCTTC. This gives the protein CAWSVLLLGPYGYTF.

V usage is TRBV28 and J usage is TRBJ1-1; D gene unclear. From germline, CDR1 is MDHEN and CDR2 SYDVKM. CDR3 size: 14 residues. V gave up 5 bases and J gave up 1 base, with 11 bases separating them. This CDR3 reads CASSAHRENTEAFF. The CDR3 nucleotides are TGTGCCAGCAGTGCCCACCGAGAGAACACTGAAGCTTTCTTT.

This clone was detected once. This chain joins TRBV11-1 and TRBJ2-7; the D is unclear. Looked up from germline, CDR1 is SGHAT and CDR2 is FQDESV (reference sequence). The CDR3 runs 13 residues. Trimming took off 1 base at V and 3 bases at J, with 7 bases between the two ends. The CDR3 loop is CASSLGANYEQYF. In nucleotides, the CDR3 is TGTGCCAGCAGCTTAGGGGCTAACTACGAGCAGTACTTC.

This clone was seen just once. V and J are TRBV4-2 and TRBJ2-7; D uncertain. This CDR3 contains 13 residues. Germline V gene sequence: CDR1 LGHNA, CDR2 YNFKEQ. V gave up 0 bases and J gave up 5 bases, with 8 bases separating them. The CDR3 loop is CASSQDPHNEQYF. The CDR3 nucleotides read TGTGCCAGCAGCCAAGATCCGCACAACGAGCAGTACTTC.

The rearrangement links TRBV11-2 to TRBJ1-2; D is ambiguous. V was clipped by 2 bases and J by 4 bases, with 8 bases between them. This CDR3 comprises 13 residues. Germline V gene lookup returns CDR1 SGHAT and CDR2 FQNNGV. The CDR3 reads CASSLTPGYGYTF. DNA of the CDR3: TGTGCCAGCAGCTTAACCCCGGGCTATGGCTACACCTTC.

The genes are TRBV6-4 and TRBJ2-3; D might be TRBD2 (5 bases). There are 13 residues in the CDR3. Trimming pared 3 bases from V and 2 bases from J, leaving 6 bases between. The germline gives CDR1 MRHNA, CDR2 SNTAGT. The CDR3: CASSERVTDTQYF. The CDR3 DNA reads as TGTGCCAGCAGTGAGCGGGTCACAGATACGCAGTATTTT.

The genes are TRBV3-1 (or the pseudogene TRBV3-2) and TRBJ1-4; no clear D gene. The germline gives CDR1 LGHDT, CDR2 YNNKEL (reference sequence). The CDR3 contains 15 residues. Trimming removed 1 base at V and 3 bases at J, with 9 bases between. For the CDR3, the DNA is TGTGCCAGCAGCCAAGGCTTAGGAGCTAATGAAAAACTGTTTTTT. Translating gives CASSQGLGANEKLFF.

The chain recombines TRBV7-9 with TRBJ2-1; D perhaps matches TRBD1 (6 bases). Germline V gene lookup returns CDR1 SEHNR and CDR2 FQNEAQ (reference sequence). Trimming left V 7 bases short and J 0 bases short, with 13 bases between. CDR3 length: 15 amino acids. This chain's CDR3 is CASIFGTSSYNEQFF. CDR3 DNA: TGTGCCAGCATATTTGGGACAAGCTCCTACAATGAGCAGTTCTTC. Full variable domain (missing parts from reference TRBV7-9 and TRBJ2-1): DTGVSQNPRHKITKRGQNVTFRCDPISEHNRLYWYRQTLGQGPEFLTYFQNEAQLEKSRLLSDRFSAERPKGSFSTLEIQRTEQGDSAMYLCASIFGTSSYNEQFFGPGTRLTVL.

The V gene is TRBV19, the J gene TRBJ1-1; perhaps TRBD1 as D (5 bases). The CDR3 runs to 15 residues. V was pared by 1 base and J by 3 bases, with 12 bases between. CDR1 is LNHDA, CDR2 SQIVND, per germline (reference sequence). CDR3 region: CASSIGGGRDTEAFF. CDR3 nucleotide sequence: TGTGCCAGTAGTATAGGTGGGGGACGGGACACTGAAGCTTTCTTT.

V gene TRBV5-1 combines with J gene TRBJ2-1; no clear D. The CDR3 has 15 amino acids. CDR1 is SGHRS, CDR2 YFSETQ, per germline. Trimming left V 4 bases short and J 7 bases short, with 18 bases between. The CDR3 spells CASSPTPASLNEQFF. The CDR3 region has the DNA TGCGCCAGCAGCCCTACACCAGCGTCACTAAATGAGCAGTTCTTC. The complete variable domain, with remaining parts taken from reference TRBV5-1 and TRBJ2-1, reads KAGVTQTPRYLIKTRGQQVTLSCSPISGHRSVSWYQQTPGQGLQFLFEYFSETQRNKGNFPGRFSGRQFSNSRSEMNVSTLELGDSALYLCASSPTPASLNEQFFGPGTRLTVL.

The CDR3 DNA reads as TGTGCCAGCAGCCCAGACCCGGGACAAAGAACCGGGGAGCTGTTTTTT. Protein product: CASSPDPGQRTGELFF. V usage is TRBV9 and J usage is TRBJ2-2, with D perhaps TRBD1 (6 bases). Germline V gives CDR1 SGDLS, CDR2 YYNGEE. V was trimmed by 4 bases and J by 5 bases, leaving 18 bases between them. The CDR3 totals 16 residues.

This rearrangement joins TRBV6-6 to TRBJ1-5; no reliable D call. CDR1 is MNHNY and CDR2 is SVGAGI in the germline V gene (reference sequence). V lost 7 bases and J 1 base, leaving 14 bases between the germline ends. This CDR3 has 15 residues. Here the CDR3 DNA reads TGTGCCAGCACGAAAATAGAAGGCAGCAATCAGCCCCAGCATTTT. Encoded protein: CASTKIEGSNQPQHF.

This chain links TRBV3-1 (or the pseudogene TRBV3-2) with TRBJ1-6; D gene unclear. CDR3 length: 14 residues. V was clipped by 8 bases and J by 7 bases, with 15 bases between them. Germline V gene data show CDR1 as LGHDT and CDR2 as YNNKEL (reference sequence). In DNA, the CDR3 is TGTGCCAGCTGGCCGGGGTTACAAAATTCACCCCTCCACTTT. This sequence encodes CASWPGLQNSPLHF.

V gene TRBV3-1 (or the pseudogene TRBV3-2) combines with J gene TRBJ1-2; D remains ambiguous. The CDR3 spans 14 residues. The V end was cut by 3 bases, the J end by 8 bases, with 16 bases between. CDR1 and CDR2 (germline): LGHDT, YNNKEL (reference sequence). The CDR3 here is CASSQEFRALGYTF. As DNA, the CDR3 is TGTGCCAGCAGCCAGGAATTTAGGGCCCTCGGCTACACCTTC.

This clone was recorded only once. This chain links TRBV5-8 with TRBJ1-5, with D unclear. CDR3 length: 12 amino acids. In germline, CDR1 is SGHTS, CDR2 YDEGEE. The ends were cut back, 2 bases at V and 2 bases at J, with 2 bases in the middle. The CDR3 region is CASSFGNQPQHF. In nucleotides, the CDR3 is TGTGCCAGCAGCTTTGGCAATCAGCCCCAGCATTTT. Filled out from reference TRBV5-8 and TRBJ1-5, the complete variable domain reads EAGVTQSPTHLIKTRGQQATLRCSPISGHTSVYWYQQALGLGLQFLLWYDEGEERNRGNFPPRFSGRQFPNYSSELNVNALELEDSALYLCASSFGNQPQHFGDGTRLSIL.

This clone was observed once. The V gene is TRBV18, the J gene TRBJ1-1; 10 bases line up with TRBD1. From germline, CDR1 is KGHSH and CDR2 LQKENI. CDR3 length equals 14 residues. V lost 6 bases, J lost 5 bases, and 6 bases stayed unmatched. The CDR3 is CASSAGQGGTEAFF. The CDR3 DNA sequence: TGTGCCAGCTCGGCCGGACAGGGGGGAACTGAAGCTTTCTTT.

V and J are TRBV30 and TRBJ1-1; no firm D call. CDR3 length equals 14 residues. V was cut by 3 bases and J by 2 bases, with 13 bases left in between. The V gene's germline CDR1 is GTSNPN and CDR2 SVGIG (reference sequence). DNA of the CDR3: TGTGCCTGGAGGTCCCCGGGGTCTAACACTGAAGCTTTCTTT. Translating it yields CAWRSPGSNTEAFF.

V usage is TRBV9 and J usage is TRBJ2-2, with D hard to call. Germline V lookup: CDR1 SGDLS, CDR2 YYNGEE. V was shortened by 2 bases and J by 4 bases, with 15 bases between the two germline ends. The CDR3 loop spans 16 amino acids. The CDR3 region has the DNA TGTGCCAGCAGCGTCCGGACGGCAACGGCCACCGGGGAGCTGTTTTTT. It is translated as CASSVRTATATGELFF.

The V and J genes are TRBV19 and TRBJ1-5, with TRBD1 matching 9 bases. CDR1 is LNHDA, CDR2 SQIVND, per germline (reference sequence). J was trimmed by 3 bases and V by 7 bases; bases with no gene match: 4. This CDR3 is built from 14 residues. The CDR3 DNA follows: TGTGCCAGTACGGGACAGGGCTTCAATCAGCCCCAGCATTTT. Its protein is CASTGQGFNQPQHF. Drawing the rest from reference TRBV19 and TRBJ1-5, the complete variable domain is DGGITQSPKYLFRKEGQNVTLSCEQNLNHDAMYWYRQDPGQGLRLIYYSQIVNDFQKGDIAEGYSVSREKKESFPLTVTSAQKNPTAFYLCASTGQGFNQPQHFGDGTRLSIL.

The chain is built from TRBV2 and TRBJ2-7, with 9 bases that match TRBD1. The trim removed 5 bases at V and 4 bases at J, leaving 9 bases unmatched. CDR1 SNHLY and CDR2 FYNNEI come from the germline V gene. CDR3 size: 15 residues. CDR3 amino acids: CASSSGQGSVYEQYF. As DNA, the CDR3 is TGTGCCAGCAGTTCCGGACAGGGGAGTGTATACGAGCAGTACTTC.